These 28 T cell receptor beta chains share one sample of origin, sequenced in a study of T cell responses to AZD1222 COVID-19 vaccine. Assay used: immunoSEQ multiplex PCR; TCRdb lists only in-frame clones, some missing. Seen here are about 68,000 clones, over 60% observed once, and the top ten hold about 12%. The sample here was peripheral blood, taken on day 0 of AZD1222 vaccination. These receptors originate from an adult in good health.

The chain recombines TRBV3-1 (or the pseudogene TRBV3-2) with TRBJ1-3; D gene ambiguous. V lost 1 base, J lost 2 bases, and 9 bases lay in between. This CDR3 has 15 residues. Germline V lookup: CDR1 LGHDT, CDR2 YNNKEL (reference sequence). CDR3 coding DNA: TGTGCCAGCAGCCAAGTAGGGATCGCTGGAAACACCATATATTTT. This gives the protein CASSQVGIAGNTIYF.

The gene calls are TRBV6-5 and TRBJ1-6; 8 bases fit TRBD1. CDR3 length equals 15 residues. CDR1 MNHEY and CDR2 SVGAGI come from the germline V gene. V was clipped by 5 bases and J by 2 bases; unmatched bases: 2. Written as DNA, the CDR3 is TGTGCCAGCAGTACGGGACAGGCCTATAATTCACCCCTCCACTTT. Residues: CASSTGQAYNSPLHF.

To note about this clone: Germline and junction disagree at one end, which may indicate a read error. The chain employs TRBV7-7 and TRBJ2-1; 9 positions agree with TRBD2. CDR1 is SSHAT, CDR2 FNYEAQ, per germline (reference sequence). The CDR3 has 16 amino acids. The CDR3 nucleotides read TGTGCTAGCAGCTTAGCATCTAGCGGGGACTACAATGAGCAGTTCTTC. It codes for CASSLASSGDYNEQFF.

This chain connects TRBV6-1 to TRBJ2-2; 9 bases agree with TRBD1. Per germline, CDR1 MNHNS and CDR2 SASEGT. J was trimmed by 3 bases and V by 4 bases; bases with no gene match: 6. This CDR3 spans 16 amino acids. The CDR3 protein is CASSAWDRADTGELFF. The CDR3 DNA sequence: TGTGCCAGCAGTGCGTGGGACAGGGCGGACACCGGGGAGCTGTTTTTT.

The gene calls are TRBV20-1 and TRBJ2-7; D is uncertain. CDR3 length equals 11 residues. Trimming took off 3 bases at V and 6 bases at J, with 9 bases between the two ends. Germline V CDR1 and CDR2: DFQATT, SNEGSKA (reference sequence). The DNA of the CDR3 is TGCAGTGCTAGGGGCTCGGCCGAGCAGTACTTC. As protein: CSARGSAEQYF.

The rearrangement joins TRBV15 to TRBJ1-2, with TRBD1 matching over 7 bases. The V gene end was trimmed by 0 bases and the J gene end by 7 bases; junction bases not matched to a gene: 5. The CDR3 extends over 14 amino acids. Germline lookup yields CDR1 LNHNV and CDR2 YYDKDF (reference sequence). The DNA of the CDR3 is TGTGCCACCAGCAGAGATAGGGGGCTAGGTGGCTACACCTTC. It encodes CATSRDRGLGGYTF.

V usage is TRBV19 and J usage is TRBJ2-6; D could derive from TRBD1 or TRBD2 (5 bases each). Germline V lookup: CDR1 LNHDA, CDR2 SQIVND (reference sequence). V was cut by 7 bases and J by 0 bases, with 7 bases left in between. The CDR3 has 14 residues. Here the CDR3 reads CASMGTSGANVLTF. The CDR3, as DNA: TGTGCCAGTATGGGGACCTCTGGGGCCAACGTCCTGACTTTC.

The chain has TRBV6-2 or TRBV6-3 and TRBJ2-7, with 7 nucleotides matching TRBD1. With 6 bases clipped from V and 0 bases from J, the junction kept 8 bases outside the gene matches. The germline V gene encodes CDR1 MNHEY and CDR2 SVGEGT. CDR3 size: 15 residues. CDR3 residues: CASSEGDSNSYEQYF. The CDR3 DNA is TGTGCCAGCAGCGAAGGGGACAGCAACTCCTACGAGCAGTACTTC.

The rearrangement uses TRBV6-4 and TRBJ2-2; a possible D gene is TRBD1 (5 bases). CDR3 length: 13 residues. V was pared by 5 bases and J by 4 bases, with 8 bases between. Germline loops: CDR1 MRHNA, CDR2 SNTAGT. The CDR3: CASSRGATGELFF. In nucleotides, the CDR3 is TGTGCCAGCAGTCGTGGGGCCACCGGGGAGCTGTTTTTT.

The V gene is TRBV29-1, the J gene TRBJ1-2, with D perhaps matching TRBD1 (5 bases). V lost 4 bases to trimming and J lost 0 bases, with 6 bases between them. The CDR3 spans 12 residues. Germline CDR1 is SQVTM and CDR2 is ANQGSEA. This CDR3 reads CSVATANYGYTF. The CDR3 DNA is TGCAGCGTTGCGACAGCTAACTATGGCTACACCTTC.

This clone was observed a handful of times. This chain links TRBV12-5 with TRBJ1-2; D is unclear. The CDR3 length is 13 residues. The V and J ends lost 1 base and 1 base respectively, with 4 bases between them. The V gene's germline CDR1 is LGHNT and CDR2 FRNRAP. CDR3 loop: CASGLAHNYGYTF. The CDR3 DNA is TGTGCTAGTGGTTTGGCTCATAACTATGGCTACACCTTC.

This chain links TRBV20-1 with TRBJ2-3; perhaps D is TRBD1 or TRBD2 (6 bases each). The CDR3 totals 14 residues. V lost 3 bases and J lost 1, with 11 bases in between. Germline lookup yields CDR1 DFQATT and CDR2 SNEGSKA (reference sequence). CDR3 in DNA: TGCAGTGCTAGTTACGGGGGCCGCACAGATACGCAGTATTTT. Translation: CSASYGGRTDTQYF.

The genes are TRBV18 and TRBJ1-2; 8 nucleotides align to TRBD1. The CDR3 extends over 15 amino acids. Germline V lookup: CDR1 KGHSH, CDR2 LQKENI. V trimming: 3 bases; J trimming: 8 bases; junction bases outside the gene matches: 11. CDR3 amino acids: CASSPEFGTGRGYTF. The CDR3 DNA is TGTGCCAGCTCACCCGAATTCGGGACAGGAAGGGGCTACACCTTC.

The chain links TRBV5-8 to TRBJ2-7; a weak D match, TRBD1 (6 bases). V was pared by 3 bases and J by 3 bases, with 16 bases between. This CDR3 has 15 residues. Germline values: CDR1 SGHTS, CDR2 YDEGEE. CDR3 bases: TGTGCCAGCAGCTGGGATCCGGGACACAACTACGAGCAGTACTTC. The encoded protein is CASSWDPGHNYEQYF.

This sequence joins TRBV28 and TRBJ2-5; D not certain. Trimming pared 6 bases from V and 1 base from J, leaving 6 bases between. CDR3 length equals 12 residues. CDR1 is MDHEN, CDR2 SYDVKM, per germline. CDR3 amino acids: CASRQSQETQYF. Written as DNA, the CDR3 is TGTGCCAGCAGACAGAGCCAAGAGACCCAGTACTTC.

The chain has TRBV5-6 and TRBJ1-4, with no clear D. Germline loops: CDR1 SGHDT, CDR2 YYEEEE. CDR3 length: 13 amino acids. V was trimmed by 2 bases and J by 5 bases, leaving 7 bases between them. CDR3 sequence (DNA): TGTGCCAGCAGCTTTTTAGCGAATGAAAAACTGTTTTTT. Protein sequence: CASSFLANEKLFF.

The J gene is TRBJ2-1, the V gene TRBV10-3; D tentatively fits TRBD1 or TRBD2 (5 bases each). The CDR3 is made up of 13 amino acids. The V end lost 7 bases, the J end lost 2 bases, and 9 bases lay between the germline ends. CDR1 and CDR2 from the germline V gene are ENHRY and SYGVKD. The CDR3 spells CAIKGETYNEQFF. The CDR3 region has the DNA TGTGCCATCAAAGGGGAGACCTACAATGAGCAGTTCTTC.

The V call is TRBV6-6, the J call TRBJ2-1, with D perhaps matching TRBD2 (6 bases). The CDR3 is 13 residues long. Trimming removed 10 bases from V and 2 bases from J, with 12 bases in between. Germline CDR1 reads MNHNY; CDR2 reads SVGAGI (reference sequence). The CDR3 nucleotides read TGTGCCACCCGCGGGGCGGCCTACAATGAGCAGTTCTTC. Residues: CATRGAAYNEQFF.

This clone occurred a few times. This chain joins TRBV14 and TRBJ2-3, with TRBD1 as a possible D gene (5 bases). The CDR3 consists of 18 residues. The germline V and J ends were trimmed by 3 bases and 6 bases, with 25 bases remaining between them. CDR1 and CDR2 (germline): SGHDN, FVKESK. CDR3 in DNA: TGTGCCAGCAGCCAGTTCACAGGACGTACTACCTTATCCGATACGCAGTATTTT. Encoded protein: CASSQFTGRTTLSDTQYF.

The rearrangement joins TRBV2 to TRBJ1-5, with 7 bases that match TRBD1. CDR1 is SNHLY, CDR2 FYNNEI, per germline. The CDR3 runs to 14 residues. V lost 8 bases to trimming and J lost 3 bases; unmatched junction nucleotides: 7. CDR3 nucleotide sequence: TGTGCCAGCCGACAGGGACTTAACAATCAGCCCCAGCATTTT. Translated, it gives CASRQGLNNQPQHF.

This clone was recorded once. The chain combines TRBV5-1 with TRBJ2-1; 15 bases are a match to TRBD2. The trim removed 3 bases at V and 9 bases at J, leaving 4 bases unmatched. Germline loops: CDR1 SGHRS, CDR2 YFSETQ. The CDR3 has 15 amino acids. This CDR3 reads CASSWGLAGGSEQFF. CDR3 sequence (DNA): TGCGCCAGCAGCTGGGGACTAGCGGGGGGAAGTGAGCAGTTCTTC.

This chain uses TRBV9 with TRBJ2-2; the D is unclear. The CDR3 is made up of 16 amino acids. Germline V CDR1 and CDR2: SGDLS, YYNGEE. The V end lost 0 bases, the J end lost 0 bases, and 9 bases lay between the germline ends. CDR3 DNA sequence: TGTGCCAGCAGCGTAGATCGCAAAACGAACACCGGGGAGCTGTTTTTT. It translates to CASSVDRKTNTGELFF.

This clone was recorded once. J is TRBJ1-2 and V is TRBV29-1; tentative D call: TRBD1 (6 bases). The germline V and J ends were trimmed by 4 bases and 4 bases, with 10 bases remaining between them. CDR1 is SQVTM, CDR2 ANQGSEA, per germline. The CDR3 has 12 residues. The CDR3 region has the DNA TGCAGCGTTGGGGCCAGGGGCTATGGCTACACCTTC. It is translated as CSVGARGYGYTF.

The V gene is TRBV6-5, the J gene TRBJ2-6; D is perhaps TRBD1 (6 bases). V gave up 8 bases and J gave up 2 bases, with 13 bases separating them. CDR3 length: 15 residues. Germline values: CDR1 MNHEY, CDR2 SVGAGI. The CDR3 is CASLQGAAGANVLTF. CDR3 nucleotides: TGTGCCAGCCTACAGGGTGCGGCTGGGGCCAACGTCCTGACTTTC.

This clone was recorded many times. This sequence joins TRBV9 and TRBJ2-7; 8 bases are shared with TRBD2. The CDR3 runs to 15 residues. The germline gives CDR1 SGDLS, CDR2 YYNGEE. V dropped 1 base and J dropped 5; count of bases not matched to a gene: 8. For the CDR3, the DNA is TGTGCCAGCAGCGTATCTACGGGGGGGTCTAACGAGCAGTACTTC. It is translated as CASSVSTGGSNEQYF.

The chain uses TRBV19 and TRBJ1-1, with D maybe TRBD1 (6 bases). The CDR3 totals 14 residues. Per the germline V gene, CDR1 is LNHDA and CDR2 is SQIVND (reference sequence). Between the trimmed V and J ends, which lost 10 bases and 1 base, there was a span of 16 bases. CDR3 sequence: CATSGTTENTEAFF. The CDR3 DNA reads TGTGCCACCTCCGGGACAACCGAGAACACTGAAGCTTTCTTT.

The chain links TRBV11-1 to TRBJ2-2, with a tentative D call TRBD2 (6 bases). The CDR3 is made up of 15 amino acids. The V end lost 1 base, the J end lost 0 bases, and 6 bases lay between the germline ends. CDR1 is SGHAT, CDR2 FQDESV, per germline (reference sequence). For the CDR3, the DNA is TGTGCCAGCAGCTTAGGACTAGCGAACACCGGGGAGCTGTTTTTT. This translates into CASSLGLANTGELFF.

This rearrangement joins TRBV6-5 to TRBJ1-3, with 9 nucleotides matching TRBD1. This CDR3 spans 15 amino acids. Trimming took 6 bases from V and 6 from J; bases not matched to a gene: 9. Germline V lookup: CDR1 MNHEY, CDR2 SVGAGI. The CDR3 nucleotides are TGTGCCAGCAGAACCTCCGGGACAGGGTTAAACACCATATATTTT. It encodes CASRTSGTGLNTIYF.